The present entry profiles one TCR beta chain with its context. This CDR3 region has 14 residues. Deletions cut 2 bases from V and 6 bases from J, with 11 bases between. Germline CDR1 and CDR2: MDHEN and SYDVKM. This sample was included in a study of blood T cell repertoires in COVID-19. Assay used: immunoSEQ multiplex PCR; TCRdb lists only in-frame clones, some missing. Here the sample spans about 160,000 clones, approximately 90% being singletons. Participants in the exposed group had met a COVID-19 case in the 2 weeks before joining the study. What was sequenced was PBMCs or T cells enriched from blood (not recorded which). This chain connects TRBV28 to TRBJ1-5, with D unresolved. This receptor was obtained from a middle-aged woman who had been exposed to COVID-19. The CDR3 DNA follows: TGTGCCAGCAGTTTACGACGGGGAGGTCAGCCCCAGCATTTT. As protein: CASSLRRGGQPQHF.